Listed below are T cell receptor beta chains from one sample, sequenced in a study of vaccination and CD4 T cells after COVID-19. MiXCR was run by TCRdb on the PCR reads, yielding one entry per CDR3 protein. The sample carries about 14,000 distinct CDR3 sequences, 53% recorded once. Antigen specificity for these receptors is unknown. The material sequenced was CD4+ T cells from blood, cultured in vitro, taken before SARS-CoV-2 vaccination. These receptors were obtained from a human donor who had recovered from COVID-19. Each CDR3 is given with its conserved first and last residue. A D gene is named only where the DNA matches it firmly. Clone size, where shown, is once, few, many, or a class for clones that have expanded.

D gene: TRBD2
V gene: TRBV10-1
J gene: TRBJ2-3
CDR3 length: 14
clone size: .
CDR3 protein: CASSNAGGTDTQYF
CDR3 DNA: TGCGCCAGCTCTAACGCGGGGGGCACAGATACGCAGTATTTT

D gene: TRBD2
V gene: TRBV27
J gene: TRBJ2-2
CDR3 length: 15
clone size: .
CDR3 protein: CASSPGTSYTGELFF
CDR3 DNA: TGTGCCAGCAGCCCCGGGACTAGTTACACCGGGGAGCTGTTTTTT

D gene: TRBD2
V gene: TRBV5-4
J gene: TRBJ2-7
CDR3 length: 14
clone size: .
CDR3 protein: CASSDSGRDNEQYF
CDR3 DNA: TGTGCCAGCAGCGATAGCGGGAGGGACAACGAGCAGTACTTC

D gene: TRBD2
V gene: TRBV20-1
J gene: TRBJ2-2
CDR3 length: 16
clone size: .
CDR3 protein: CSARGGGLALTGELFF
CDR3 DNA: TGCAGTGCTAGAGGGGGTGGACTAGCGTTGACCGGGGAGCTGTTTTTT

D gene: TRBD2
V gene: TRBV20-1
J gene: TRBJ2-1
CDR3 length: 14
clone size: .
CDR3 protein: CSARVSGAYNEQFF
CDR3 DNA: TGCAGTGCTAGAGTTAGCGGGGCCTACAATGAGCAGTTCTTC

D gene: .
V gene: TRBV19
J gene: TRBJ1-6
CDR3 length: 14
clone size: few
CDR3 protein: CASSSSYEDSPLHF
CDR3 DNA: TGTGCCAGTAGTTCCAGTTACGAGGATTCACCCCTCCACTTT

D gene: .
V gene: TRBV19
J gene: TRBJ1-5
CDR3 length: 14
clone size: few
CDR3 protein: CATRTLGGNQPQHF
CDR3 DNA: TGTGCCACCAGAACCCTTGGTGGCAATCAGCCCCAGCATTTT

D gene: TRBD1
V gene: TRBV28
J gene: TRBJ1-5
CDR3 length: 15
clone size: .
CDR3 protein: CASSAGDRVNQPQHF
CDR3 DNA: TGTGCCAGCAGTGCGGGGGACAGGGTCAATCAGCCCCAGCATTTT

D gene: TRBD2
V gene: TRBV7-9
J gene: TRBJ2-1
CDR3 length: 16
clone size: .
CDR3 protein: CASRNRLAGGNNEQFF
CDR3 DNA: TGTGCCAGCAGGAACAGACTAGCGGGAGGGAACAATGAGCAGTTCTTC

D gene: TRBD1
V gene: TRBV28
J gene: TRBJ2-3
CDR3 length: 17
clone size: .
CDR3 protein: CASSPLDRVPYTDTQYF
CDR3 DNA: TGTGCCAGCAGCCCCCTCGACAGGGTCCCATACACAGATACGCAGTATTTT

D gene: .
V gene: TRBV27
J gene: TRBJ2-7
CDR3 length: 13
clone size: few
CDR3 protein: CASSFGVENEQYF
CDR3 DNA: TGTGCCAGCAGTTTCGGGGTCGAGAACGAGCAGTACTTC

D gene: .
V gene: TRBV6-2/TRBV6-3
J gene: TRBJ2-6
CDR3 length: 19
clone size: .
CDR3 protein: CASSDRFRAAASGANVLTF
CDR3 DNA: TGTGCCAGCAGTGACCGATTCCGGGCCGCCGCCTCTGGGGCCAACGTCCTGACTTTC

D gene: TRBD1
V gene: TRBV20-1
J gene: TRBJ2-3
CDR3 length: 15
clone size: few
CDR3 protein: CSGVWDRDSTDTQYF
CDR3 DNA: TGCAGTGGGGTATGGGACAGGGACAGCACAGATACGCAGTATTTT

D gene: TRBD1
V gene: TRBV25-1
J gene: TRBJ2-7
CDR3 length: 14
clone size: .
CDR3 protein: CASSGRQGSYEQYF
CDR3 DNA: TGTGCCAGCAGTGGTAGACAGGGATCCTACGAGCAGTACTTC

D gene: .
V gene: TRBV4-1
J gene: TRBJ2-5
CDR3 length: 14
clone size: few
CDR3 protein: CASSQGERQETQYF
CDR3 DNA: TGCGCCAGCAGCCAAGGAGAAAGGCAAGAGACCCAGTACTTC

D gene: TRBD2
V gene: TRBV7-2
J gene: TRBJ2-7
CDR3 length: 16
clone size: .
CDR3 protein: CASSQGLAAAGWEQYF
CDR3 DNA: TGTGCCAGCAGCCAGGGACTAGCGGCAGCTGGTTGGGAGCAGTACTTC

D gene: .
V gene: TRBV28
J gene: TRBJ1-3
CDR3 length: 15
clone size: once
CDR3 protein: CASSSTSDSGNTIYF
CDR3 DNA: TGTGCCAGCAGTTCCACGAGCGACTCTGGAAACACCATATATTTT

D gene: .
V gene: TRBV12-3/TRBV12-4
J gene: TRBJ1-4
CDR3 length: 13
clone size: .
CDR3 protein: CASSSRQIEKLFF
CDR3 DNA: TGTGCCAGCAGTTCGCGGCAAATTGAAAAACTGTTTTTT

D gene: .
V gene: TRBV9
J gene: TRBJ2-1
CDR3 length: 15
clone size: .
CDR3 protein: CASSVEPTTYNEQFF
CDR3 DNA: TGTGCCAGCAGCGTAGAGCCCACCACCTACAATGAGCAGTTCTTC

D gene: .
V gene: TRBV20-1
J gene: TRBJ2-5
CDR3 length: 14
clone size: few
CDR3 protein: CSASWPRRIETQYF
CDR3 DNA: TGCAGTGCTAGTTGGCCTCGGCGTATCGAGACCCAGTACTTC

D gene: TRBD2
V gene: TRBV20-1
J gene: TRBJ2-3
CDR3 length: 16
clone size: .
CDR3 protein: CSAPAVAGVHTDTQYF
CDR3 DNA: TGCAGTGCTCCTGCGGTAGCGGGAGTACACACAGATACGCAGTATTTT

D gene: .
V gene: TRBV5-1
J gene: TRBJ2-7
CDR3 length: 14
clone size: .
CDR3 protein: CASSSRPGNYEQYF
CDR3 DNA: TGCGCCAGCAGCTCCAGGCCGGGGAACTACGAGCAGTACTTC